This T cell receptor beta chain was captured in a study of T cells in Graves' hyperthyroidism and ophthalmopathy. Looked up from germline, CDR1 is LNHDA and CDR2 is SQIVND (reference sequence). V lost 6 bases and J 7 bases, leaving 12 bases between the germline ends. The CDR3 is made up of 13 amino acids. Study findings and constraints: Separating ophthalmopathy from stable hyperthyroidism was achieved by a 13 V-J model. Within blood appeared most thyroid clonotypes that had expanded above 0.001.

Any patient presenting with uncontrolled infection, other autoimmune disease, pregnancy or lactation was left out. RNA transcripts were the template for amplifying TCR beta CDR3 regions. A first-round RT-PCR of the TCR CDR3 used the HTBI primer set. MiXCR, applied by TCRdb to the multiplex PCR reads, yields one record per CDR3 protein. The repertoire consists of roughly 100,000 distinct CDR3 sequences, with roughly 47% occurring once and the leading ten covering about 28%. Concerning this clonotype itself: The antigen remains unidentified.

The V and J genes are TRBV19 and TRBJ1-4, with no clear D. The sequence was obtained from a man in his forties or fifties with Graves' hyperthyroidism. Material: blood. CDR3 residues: CASRLWVGEKLFF. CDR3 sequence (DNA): TGTGCCAGTAGACTGTGGGTTGGTGAAAAACTGTTTTTT.